The clone carrying this T cell receptor beta chain was seen more than once but under ten times. No antigen is known for it. Since all of the isolated RNA was reverse transcribed, expressed TCRB transcripts were what got sequenced. The table came from immunoSEQ multiplex PCR; TCRdb's copy has only in-frame clones and leaves some out. The sample yields fewer than 250,000 clones, roughly 14% seen once. Every single donor gave one heparinised blood draw, and these averaged around 120 mL. Sorted CD4+ subsets: naive, central memory, regulatory, stem cell-like memory (CD45RO/CCR7/CD25/CD127/CD95/CD27 panel). These data originate in a study of beta chain features in type 1 diabetes. General study findings and limits: In patients and controls equally, PCR might favor templates that are shorter.

Trimming stripped 7 bases from V and 8 bases from J, with 12 bases between. Germline V gene sequence: CDR1 MNHEY, CDR2 SVGAGI. This CDR3 is built from 12 residues. The chain links TRBV6-5 to TRBJ2-1, with a possible D match to TRBD2 (6 bases). The clonotype comes from a woman aged 40 to 49 in good health. Sequencing was performed on naive CD4+ T cells from blood. The CDR3 loop reads CASKDYIDEQFF. CDR3 coding DNA: TGTGCCAGCAAGGACTATATCGATGAGCAGTTCTTC.